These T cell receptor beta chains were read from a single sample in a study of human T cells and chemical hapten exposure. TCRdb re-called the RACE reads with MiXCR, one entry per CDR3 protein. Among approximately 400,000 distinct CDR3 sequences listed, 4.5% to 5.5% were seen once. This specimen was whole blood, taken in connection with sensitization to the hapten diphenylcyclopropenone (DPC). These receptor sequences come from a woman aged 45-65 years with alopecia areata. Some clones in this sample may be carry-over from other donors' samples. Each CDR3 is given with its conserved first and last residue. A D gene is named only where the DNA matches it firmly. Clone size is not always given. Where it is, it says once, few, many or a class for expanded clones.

CDR3 protein: CASSLAIILAGGTDTQYF
CDR3 DNA: TGTGCCAGCAGCTTAGCTATAATTCTAGCGGGGGGCACAGATACGCAGTATTTT
V gene: TRBV7-2
J gene: TRBJ2-3
clone size: NA
D gene: TRBD2

CDR3 protein: CASGGRESNTGELFF
CDR3 DNA: TGTGCCAGCGGGGGGAGGGAGTCGAACACCGGGGAGCTGTTTTTT
V gene: TRBV6-5
J gene: TRBJ2-2
clone size: many
D gene: TRBD2

CDR3 protein: CASSLPPVGKTEAFF
CDR3 DNA: TGTGCCAGCAGTTTACCCCCGGTGGGTAAAACTGAAGCTTTCTTT
V gene: TRBV28
J gene: TRBJ1-1
clone size: NA
D gene: NA

CDR3 protein: CASSDGLEDTQYF
CDR3 DNA: TGTGCCAGCAGTGACGGGCTCGAGGATACGCAGTATTTT
V gene: TRBV6-1
J gene: TRBJ2-3
clone size: NA
D gene: NA

CDR3 protein: CASSLDTRGNIQYF
CDR3 DNA: TGTGCCAGCAGCTTAGACACCCGAGGGAACATTCAGTACTTC
V gene: TRBV7-2
J gene: TRBJ2-4
clone size: many
D gene: NA

CDR3 protein: CASSHGRRAFF
CDR3 DNA: TGTGCCAGCAGCCACGGCCGTCGAGCTTTCTTT
V gene: TRBV3-1
J gene: TRBJ1-1
clone size: many
D gene: NA

CDR3 protein: CSVGHMGYGYTF
CDR3 DNA: TGCAGCGTTGGCCACATGGGCTATGGCTACACCTTC
V gene: TRBV29-1
J gene: TRBJ1-2
clone size: few
D gene: NA

CDR3 protein: CASSLPLSSYEQYF
CDR3 DNA: TGTGCCAGCAGTTTGCCCCTGAGCTCCTACGAGCAGTACTTC
V gene: TRBV28
J gene: TRBJ2-7
clone size: few
D gene: NA

CDR3 protein: CASSLDNPQVTLTDTQYF
CDR3 DNA: TGTGCCAGCAGCTTAGATAACCCACAGGTCACCCTCACAGATACGCAGTATTTT
V gene: TRBV11-2
J gene: TRBJ2-3
clone size: NA
D gene: NA

CDR3 protein: CASSWGDSSAGANVLTF
CDR3 DNA: TGTGCCAGCAGCTGGGGGGACAGTTCTGCTGGGGCCAACGTCCTGACTTTC
V gene: TRBV7-6
J gene: TRBJ2-6
clone size: many
D gene: NA

CDR3 protein: CASSLANNEQFF
CDR3 DNA: TGCGCCAGCAGCTTGGCCAACAATGAGCAGTTCTTC
V gene: TRBV5-1
J gene: TRBJ2-1
clone size: many
D gene: NA

CDR3 protein: CASSQLDMTSYEQYF
CDR3 DNA: TGTGCCAGCAGTCAATTGGACATGACCTCCTACGAGCAGTACTTC
V gene: TRBV28
J gene: TRBJ2-7
clone size: many
D gene: NA

CDR3 protein: CASSQDRASYNSPLHF
CDR3 DNA: TGCGCCAGCAGCCAAGATCGGGCGTCCTATAATTCACCCCTCCACTTT
V gene: TRBV4-3
J gene: TRBJ1-6
clone size: many
D gene: NA

CDR3 protein: CASTTTGQTEAFF
CDR3 DNA: TGTGCCAGCACCACGACAGGGCAGACTGAAGCTTTCTTT
V gene: TRBV2
J gene: TRBJ1-1
clone size: many
D gene: TRBD1

CDR3 protein: CASSPSGGANNEQFF
CDR3 DNA: TGTGCCAGCAGTCCTAGCGGGGGGGCTAACAATGAGCAGTTCTTC
V gene: TRBV12-3/TRBV12-4
J gene: TRBJ2-1
clone size: many
D gene: TRBD2

CDR3 protein: CSFRQGDTQYF
CDR3 DNA: TGCAGCTTCCGCCAGGGAGATACGCAGTATTTT
V gene: TRBV29-1
J gene: TRBJ2-3
clone size: few
D gene: NA

CDR3 protein: CASSEDNSPLHF
CDR3 DNA: TGTGCCAGCAGTGAGGATAATTCACCCCTCCACTTT
V gene: TRBV2
J gene: TRBJ1-6
clone size: few
D gene: NA

CDR3 protein: CASGQGVNTEAFF
CDR3 DNA: TGTGCCTCCGGACAGGGGGTTAACACTGAAGCTTTCTTT
V gene: TRBV2
J gene: TRBJ1-1
clone size: NA
D gene: TRBD1

CDR3 protein: CASSSGAYGYTF
CDR3 DNA: TGTGCCAGCAGCTCCGGAGCGTATGGCTACACCTTC
V gene: TRBV11-2
J gene: TRBJ1-2
clone size: many
D gene: NA

CDR3 protein: CASSIMAVSNQPQHF
CDR3 DNA: TGTGCCAGTAGTATAATGGCAGTTAGCAATCAGCCCCAGCATTTT
V gene: TRBV19
J gene: TRBJ1-5
clone size: NA
D gene: NA

CDR3 protein: CSARAGNYGYTF
CDR3 DNA: TGCAGTGCTAGAGCTGGGAACTATGGCTACACCTTC
V gene: TRBV20-1
J gene: TRBJ1-2
clone size: NA
D gene: NA

CDR3 protein: CASSEAGLTEAFF
CDR3 DNA: TGTGCCAGCAGTGAGGCAGGGTTGACTGAAGCTTTCTTT
V gene: TRBV6-4
J gene: TRBJ1-1
clone size: few
D gene: NA

CDR3 protein: CASSSGPREYF
CDR3 DNA: TGTGCCAGCAGCTCAGGACCAAGGGAGTACTTC
V gene: TRBV7-2
J gene: TRBJ2-7
clone size: NA
D gene: NA

CDR3 protein: CSAKDLSNQPQHF
CDR3 DNA: TGCAGTGCCAAAGACCTTAGCAATCAGCCCCAGCATTTT
V gene: TRBV20-1
J gene: TRBJ1-5
clone size: NA
D gene: NA

CDR3 protein: CASSEPAGRSDTQYF
CDR3 DNA: TGTGCCAGCAGTGAACCCGCCGGGCGTTCAGATACGCAGTATTTT
V gene: TRBV2
J gene: TRBJ2-3
clone size: many
D gene: NA

CDR3 protein: CASSLGDFSNQPQHF
CDR3 DNA: TGTGCCAGCAGCTTAGGGGATTTTAGCAATCAGCCCCAGCATTTT
V gene: TRBV7-8
J gene: TRBJ1-5
clone size: NA
D gene: NA

CDR3 protein: CASSRGGANGELFF
CDR3 DNA: TGTGCCAGCAGCCGAGGGGGGGCGAACGGGGAGCTGTTTTTT
V gene: TRBV6-5
J gene: TRBJ2-2
clone size: NA
D gene: NA

CDR3 protein: CASSPPPSGGAVEQFF
CDR3 DNA: TGCGCCAGCAGCCCGCCGCCTAGCGGGGGGGCTGTTGAGCAGTTCTTC
V gene: TRBV5-1
J gene: TRBJ2-1
clone size: few
D gene: TRBD2

CDR3 protein: CASSSGQGSDSPLHF
CDR3 DNA: TGCGCCAGCAGCTCCGGACAGGGCAGTGATTCACCCCTCCACTTT
V gene: TRBV5-1
J gene: TRBJ1-6
clone size: many
D gene: TRBD1

CDR3 protein: CAGSSGPLAHPYNEQFF
CDR3 DNA: TGTGCCGGCAGCTCGGGGCCACTAGCGCACCCCTACAATGAGCAGTTCTTC
V gene: TRBV11-2
J gene: TRBJ2-1
clone size: NA
D gene: TRBD2

CDR3 protein: CSARGLAGPTGELFF
CDR3 DNA: TGCAGTGCTAGGGGACTAGCGGGGCCCACCGGGGAGCTGTTTTTT
V gene: TRBV20-1
J gene: TRBJ2-2
clone size: many
D gene: TRBD2

CDR3 protein: CASSSPGRGGEQFF
CDR3 DNA: TGCGCCAGCAGCTCACCGGGCCGAGGGGGAGAGCAGTTCTTC
V gene: TRBV5-1
J gene: TRBJ2-1
clone size: NA
D gene: NA

CDR3 protein: CASSLLTSAPGEQYF
CDR3 DNA: TGTGCCAGCAGCTTATTGACTAGCGCCCCGGGCGAGCAGTACTTC
V gene: TRBV7-2
J gene: TRBJ2-7
clone size: many
D gene: TRBD2